These T cell receptor beta chains were read from a single sample in a study of technical replicates of blood from a few donors. The table came from immunoSEQ multiplex PCR; TCRdb's copy has only in-frame clones and leaves some out. The sample holds roughly 72,000 clones; around 94% are singletons and the top ten take 0.35% to 0.45%. The specimen sequenced was T cells isolated from PBMCs. Receptors originate from a human donor in good health. Each CDR3 is given with its conserved first and last residue.

j_call	v_call	cdr3_aa
TRBJ2-2	TRBV7-2	CASSAGQGNTGELFF
TRBJ1-2	TRBV4-1	CASSPWTGEYGYTF
TRBJ1-2	TRBV5-8	CASSFNGYTF
TRBJ2-7	TRBV2	CATVATSSYEQYF
TRBJ2-7	TRBV28	CASRTGGAYEQYF
TRBJ2-1	TRBV6-1	CASTLAGAGEQFF
TRBJ2-7	TRBV18	CASSPKGHSYEQYF
TRBJ2-2	TRBV4-3	CASSQDTVPSGSNTGELFF
TRBJ1-1	TRBV11-2	CASSGYRGRGTEAFF
TRBJ2-6	TRBV28	CASSTDSRGANVLTF
TRBJ2-7	TRBV5-1	CASSPTSGAYEQYF
TRBJ2-1	TRBV6-4	CASSAQDSSYNEQFF
TRBJ2-7	TRBV7-9	CASSLGSSGRSDEQYF
TRBJ2-7	TRBV10-3	CAIRTQGDWVHEQYF
TRBJ2-1	TRBV2	CASSEYPIGTSGSKSSYNEQFF
TRBJ2-2	TRBV4-1	CASSLWTSGGNTGELFF
TRBJ2-5	TRBV25-1	CASIRGETQYF
TRBJ2-7	TRBV18	CASSPLPGGEQYF
TRBJ2-7	TRBV10-3	CAISTSGDRGSEQYF
TRBJ2-2	TRBV30	CAWFPSWGASLYTGELFF
TRBJ2-7	TRBV27	CASSLSASNSYEQYF
TRBJ2-7	TRBV5-1	CASSLGDSPNLYYEQYF
TRBJ2-5	TRBV30	CAWGTVGETQYF
TRBJ2-7	TRBV11-3	CASSLVLAGDYEQYF
TRBJ1-4	TRBV25-1	CASSEAGGPATNEKLFF
TRBJ2-1	TRBV18	CASSRTGTRYEQFF
TRBJ2-5	TRBV6-1	CASSETRQTNQETQYF
TRBJ1-2	TRBV4-2	CASSQLDRNYGYTF
TRBJ1-5	TRBV5-1	CASSLGGLSNQPQHF
TRBJ2-5	TRBV5-4	CASSVGTSGKETQYF
TRBJ1-1	TRBV9	CASSDWASNTEAFF
TRBJ1-2	TRBV30	CAWSPGEGYTF
TRBJ2-2	TRBV5-6	CASSNAQEFNTGELFF
TRBJ2-5	TRBV7-8	CASSTNPYQETQYF
TRBJ1-1	TRBV28	CASSLTGLKVAEAFF
TRBJ2-7	TRBV27	CASSYMGTGFYEQYF
TRBJ1-2	TRBV30	CAWSPYLGRGYGYTF
TRBJ2-7	TRBV7-3	CASSLGQGNEQYF
TRBJ2-1	TRBV4-3	CASSQDIAGAWNEQFF
TRBJ2-3	TRBV18	CASSPLAGSTDTQYF
TRBJ2-3	TRBV9	CASSKLQGARSTDTQYF
TRBJ2-2	TRBV10-1	CASSPSMSGNTGELFF
TRBJ1-1	TRBV25-1	CASSEYKVREEDEAFF
TRBJ2-1	TRBV6-1	CASSELQTSHEQFF
TRBJ1-2	TRBV28	CASLLGGAYGYTF
TRBJ2-1	TRBV7-2	CASSGRGSSYNEQFF
TRBJ2-2	TRBV11-3	CASSLGDRGTSDSNTGELFF
TRBJ2-5	TRBV28	CASSLGQGGQQETQYF
TRBJ2-3	TRBV29-1	CSVREAGDDTQYF
TRBJ2-1	TRBV7-2	CASSQTSGWDNEQFF
TRBJ2-1	TRBV29-1	CSVAYVGGGHEQFF
TRBJ2-1	TRBV5-1	CASSLRDYEQFF
TRBJ2-7	TRBV7-2	CASSFRPGTGTFEQYF
TRBJ2-7	TRBV5-6	CASSGGGRGHYEQYF
TRBJ1-1	TRBV19	CASSILQGSTEAFF
TRBJ2-7	TRBV19	CASSIGTGGYAVVYEQYF
TRBJ2-1	TRBV30	CAWEADYNEQFF
TRBJ2-5	TRBV6-1	CASSDMREGRKTQYF
TRBJ1-2	TRBV21-1	CASSRQGRDGYTF
TRBJ2-5	TRBV19	CASSPRTSGSLGETQYF